A selection of T cell receptor beta chains follows, all from one sample in a study of cytomegalovirus exposure and HLA in healthy donors. Data came from immunoSEQ multiplex PCR; TCRdb stores just in-frame clones and leaves some out. This sample yields about 88,000 clones, of which around 90% are seen a single time; about 2.3% belongs to the top ten. The sequenced sample consisted of PBMCs. The receptor set was obtained from a man between 18 and 29 years old in good health and CMV-seronegative. CDR3s include the opening cysteine and the closing phenylalanine or tryptophan. Each record gives: V gene, J gene, clone size, CDR3 protein. Clone size is shown for a subset of rows, as once, few, many or a class of expanded clone.

TRBV5-6,TRBJ1-4,NA,CASSLAGTFNEKLFF
TRBV11-1,TRBJ2-3,NA,CASSLMAKGARTDTQYF
TRBV25-1,TRBJ1-1,NA,CASSYEGVSEAFF
TRBV5-4,TRBJ2-5,once,CATRSLGAETQYF
TRBV19,TRBJ1-5,NA,CASSIDRTSYSNQPQHF
TRBV5-1,TRBJ2-1,NA,CASSRGTSGSYNEQFF
TRBV4-2,TRBJ2-6,NA,CASSQDPAGSGANVLTF
TRBV5-1,TRBJ2-1,once,CASSSLSGGEQFF
TRBV5-6,TRBJ1-2,few,CASSLRVQGPPTAGYTF
TRBV6-6,TRBJ1-5,once,CASRSTGVGQPQHF
TRBV5-1,TRBJ2-1,NA,CASSTGLAGLGEQFF
TRBV28,TRBJ1-5,NA,CASSLPPGVDQPQHF
TRBV18,TRBJ1-2,NA,CASSPGTPAGYTF
TRBV19,TRBJ2-7,NA,CASAALAGHYEQYF
TRBV28,TRBJ2-7,NA,CAINGLYEQYF
TRBV6-6,TRBJ2-6,once,CASSSDGANVLTF
TRBV12-1,TRBJ2-7,NA,CASSFPPQQVPGNEQYF
TRBV6-5,TRBJ1-2,NA,CASRGQGTYGYTF
TRBV21-1,TRBJ2-1,NA,CASSKSQGQFLLGEQFF
TRBV19,TRBJ1-1,NA,CASSRPGQGDTEAFF
TRBV5-1,TRBJ2-7,NA,CASSLLGQGSYEQYF
TRBV7-9,TRBJ2-3,NA,CASSFFPSGRTDTQYF
TRBV5-4,TRBJ2-5,once,CASSPKGQGSSGPQETQYF
TRBV4-1,TRBJ1-2,NA,CASSQEGVGQHYGYTF
TRBV9,TRBJ2-2,NA,CASSATSSGRNTGELFF
TRBV7-6,TRBJ2-1,NA,CASSPLPSRVDEQFF
TRBV2,TRBJ2-7,NA,CASSELTSNEQYF
TRBV5-6,TRBJ2-7,NA,CASSTLDYEQYF
TRBV19,TRBJ1-1,NA,CASNWGLAEAFF
TRBV7-9,TRBJ1-4,once,CASSLLNEKLFF
TRBV10-3,TRBJ1-3,NA,CAISYGTATRNTIYF
TRBV29-1,TRBJ2-1,NA,CSVPGLAGSYNEQFF
TRBV30,TRBJ2-7,once,CAWSSGTRYEQYF